This T cell receptor (beta chain) was recovered during a study of beta chain features in type 1 diabetes. General observations from the study: The study found moderately but significantly shorter TCRB CDR3s in all four CD4+ subsets of Type 1 diabetes patients.

A CD45RO/CCR7/CD25/CD127/CD95/CD27 panel sorted naive, central memory, regulatory and stem cell-like memory CD4+ cells. In its sample, this clone was seen a few times. Its antigen is not known. Germline V gene lookup returns CDR1 SGHNT and CDR2 YYREEE (reference sequence). This CDR3 region has 13 residues. The ends lost 4 bases at V and 4 bases at J; junction bases unmatched: 3. Sequencing targeted expressed TCRB transcripts, as all isolated RNA had been reverse transcribed. Profiling relied on immunoSEQ multiplex PCR, and the TCRdb table lists in-frame clones only, not all of them. Of some 330,000 clones in the sample, 10% to 15% were seen once.

V usage is TRBV5-4 and J usage is TRBJ2-5; 8 nucleotides agree with TRBD1. The source material was naive CD4+ T cells from blood. The TCR sequence derives from a woman aged 18-29 years with type 1 diabetes. The CDR3 region is CASSPQGGETQYF. As DNA, the CDR3 is TGTGCCAGCAGCCCACAGGGGGGAGAGACCCAGTACTTC.